The present T cell receptor beta chain was sequenced within a study of blood T cells in healthy people across ages. For this clonotype: The antigen remains undetermined.

Primers used in a second PCR of about 7 to 12 cycles were a sample-barcoded 5' primer and a J-beta primer mix. The authors tagged each cDNA molecule using a template-switch adaptor with 12 random nucleotides. In TCRdb, the 5' RACE reads were re-called with MiXCR into one record per CDR3 protein. The data hold over 1,300,000 distinct CDR3 sequences, with almost 60% observed a single time. Study-wide results and caveats: Diversity was estimated from one million T cells, and these estimates were considered underestimates. Age brought a roughly linear fall in TCR beta diversity measured per million T cells.

Deletions cut 11 bases from V and 3 bases from J, with 20 bases between. Germline assignment: CDR1 SEHNR and CDR2 FQNEAQ (reference sequence). The CDR3 sequence is 14 residues long. Per sample, a minimum of 6 million PBMCs were isolated. This TCR came from a man aged 18 to 30 in good health. The sequenced material came from blood. This chain links TRBV7-9 with TRBJ2-7; possible D gene TRBD1, 6 bases. The CDR3 DNA reads as TGTGCCTATAGTAAGGGGGTGGACAGCTACGAGCAGTACTTC. It yields the protein CAYSKGVDSYEQYF.